This T cell receptor beta chain was sequenced for a study of blood T cell repertoires in COVID-19. Sequenced by immunoSEQ multiplex PCR; TCRdb stores in-frame clones only, minus some. The sample contains 150,000 to 170,000 clones, around 84% of which appear only once. The CDR3 consists of 14 residues. CDR1 is MRHNA and CDR2 is SNTAGT in the germline V gene. The V segment lost 6 bases and the J segment 4 bases; nucleotides outside the gene matches: 8. This study enrolled people aged roughly 18 to 90 from about 24 US geographic areas. Cohort allocation depended upon clinical history that participants reported. Donors in Cohort 3 who had recovered were those with two negative PCRs, healthcare professional clearance, or resolution of their symptoms.

J is TRBJ1-1 and V is TRBV6-4; 7 bases line up with TRBD1. Sequenced sample: PBMCs or T cells enriched from blood (not recorded which). This clonotype originated in a man in his forties or fifties who had recovered from COVID-19. CDR3 coding DNA: TGTGCCAGCAGGGTGTTGGCAGGGGGCACTGAAGCTTTCTTT. This codes for CASRVLAGGTEAFF.